These T cell receptor beta chains were read from a single sample in a study of CD8+ T cells in alopecia areata. Sequencing was performed with immunoSEQ multiplex PCR; in TCRdb, only in-frame clones are kept and a portion is missing. The sample contains 85,000 to 110,000 clones, around 50% of which appear only once. Sequences were obtained from CD4+ T cells sorted from blood. The receptors stem from a human donor in good health. Each CDR3 is given with its conserved first and last residue. The D gene is left open where the match is weak. Not all rows give a size; the values are once, few, many and, for expanded clones, a class.

TRBV30,TRBD1,TRBJ2-7,.,CAWRLTGQAYEQYF,TGTGCCTGGAGACTAACGGGACAGGCCTACGAGCAGTACTTC
TRBV7-2,.,TRBJ2-5,.,CASSLSVETQYF,TGTGCCAGCAGCTTAAGCGTCGAGACCCAGTACTTC
TRBV9,TRBD1,TRBJ2-2,.,CASSVRPGTANTGELFF,TGTGCCAGCAGCGTACGCCCGGGGACAGCGAACACCGGGGAGCTGTTTTTT
TRBV5-1,.,TRBJ1-6,.,CASSSGQPYNSPLHF,TGCGCCAGCAGCTCCGGACAGCCCTATAATTCACCCCTCCACTTT
TRBV5-1,TRBD1,TRBJ1-1,few,CASSSGQGNTEAFF,TGCGCCAGCAGCTCGGGACAGGGGAACACTGAAGCTTTCTTT
TRBV6-5,.,TRBJ2-5,once,CASSLLGGLETQYF,TGTGCCAGCAGCCTCCTGGGGGGGCTGGAGACCCAGTACTTC
TRBV6-5,.,TRBJ1-6,.,CASSYSGGGSPLHF,TGTGCCAGCAGTTACTCCGGAGGGGGATCACCCCTCCACTTT
TRBV30,.,TRBJ1-5,.,CAFSWGNQPQHF,TGTGCCTTCTCGTGGGGCAATCAGCCCCAGCATTTT
TRBV9,TRBD2,TRBJ2-3,.,CASSWTSSTDTQYF,TGTGCCAGCAGCTGGACTAGCAGCACAGATACGCAGTATTTT
TRBV30,TRBD1,TRBJ1-6,.,CAWALQGYNSPLHF,TGTGCCTGGGCCCTACAGGGGTATAATTCACCCCTCCACTTT
TRBV30,.,TRBJ2-4,.,CAWGGIAKNIQYF,TGTGCCTGGGGGGGCATAGCCAAAAACATTCAGTACTTC
TRBV28,.,TRBJ1-2,few,CASSTADRYYGYTF,TGTGCCAGCAGTACCGCCGACAGGTACTATGGCTACACCTTC
TRBV6-5,.,TRBJ2-2,.,CASSKRTGELFF,TGTGCCAGTAGCAAGAGGACCGGGGAGCTGTTTTTT
TRBV7-9,.,TRBJ1-1,.,CASSRPPTANTEAFF,TGTGCCAGCAGCCGACCCCCGACAGCAAACACTGAAGCTTTCTTT
TRBV7-2,TRBD1,TRBJ1-1,.,CASSLNRGTEAFF,TGTGCCAGCAGCCTCAACAGGGGGACTGAAGCTTTCTTT
TRBV29-1,.,TRBJ1-4,.,CSVRPSANEKLFF,TGCAGCGTAAGACCGTCGGCTAATGAAAAACTGTTTTTT
TRBV29-1,.,TRBJ2-3,.,CSAAGGAGTDTQYF,TGCAGCGCCGCCGGCGGGGCGGGCACAGATACGCAGTATTTT
TRBV29-1,TRBD1,TRBJ2-3,.,CSVEGQANTDTQYF,TGCAGCGTGGAGGGACAGGCGAACACAGATACGCAGTATTTT
TRBV28,.,TRBJ2-7,few,CASKWGPFEQYF,TGTGCCAGCAAGTGGGGGCCATTTGAGCAGTACTTC
TRBV25-1,TRBD1,TRBJ1-4,.,CASSESRQGSTNEKLFF,TGTGCCAGCAGTGAATCGAGACAGGGGTCAACTAATGAAAAACTGTTTTTT
TRBV5-1,.,TRBJ2-3,.,CASSLRNTDTQYF,TGCGCCAGCAGCTTGAGGAACACAGATACGCAGTATTTT
TRBV30,TRBD2,TRBJ2-1,once,CAWSATSGGHLFF,TGTGCCTGGAGCGCAACTAGCGGGGGGCATCTGTTCTTC
TRBV5-1,.,TRBJ2-1,.,CASSGGGLHNEQFF,TGCGCCAGCAGTGGCGGGGGCCTCCACAATGAGCAGTTCTTC
TRBV11-2,.,TRBJ2-3,few,CASSLVAGFTDTQYF,TGTGCCAGCAGCTTAGTGGCGGGGTTCACAGATACGCAGTATTTT
TRBV6-5,.,TRBJ1-1,.,CASSYRGDTEAFF,TGTGCCAGCAGTTACCGAGGGGACACTGAAGCTTTCTTT
TRBV7-2,.,TRBJ1-2,.,CASSLAGGRGSYGYTF,TGTGCCAGCAGCTTAGCGGGTGGACGAGGGAGCTATGGCTACACCTTC
TRBV7-3,TRBD1,TRBJ1-1,few,CASSFWTGLNTEAFF,TGTGCCAGCAGCTTTTGGACAGGGCTGAACACTGAAGCTTTCTTT
TRBV30,.,TRBJ2-6,.,CAWSVRASGANVLTF,TGTGCCTGGAGTGTACGAGCCTCTGGGGCCAACGTCCTGACTTTC
TRBV4-3,TRBD1,TRBJ2-7,.,CASSPHSTGEYEQYF,TGCGCCAGCAGCCCCCACTCGACAGGGGAATACGAGCAGTACTTC
TRBV6-1,.,TRBJ1-2,.,CASRTTRGLDGYTF,TGTGCCAGCAGGACCACCCGCGGACTCGATGGCTACACCTTC
TRBV7-8,.,TRBJ2-7,.,CASSLVAGREQYF,TGTGCCAGCAGCTTAGTTGCAGGGCGCGAGCAGTACTTC
TRBV5-6,.,TRBJ2-5,.,CASSMQGGETQYF,TGTGCCAGCAGCATGCAGGGCGGGGAGACCCAGTACTTC
TRBV30,.,TRBJ1-4,.,CAWRVSREKLFF,TGTGCCTGGAGGGTATCACGTGAAAAACTGTTTTTT
TRBV2,.,TRBJ2-3,.,CASSEPGARADTQYF,TGTGCCAGCAGTGAACCGGGGGCGCGTGCAGATACGCAGTATTTT
TRBV4-2,TRBD2,TRBJ2-5,few,CASSQDSLAGVRETQYF,TGTGCCAGCAGCCAAGATTCGCTAGCGGGGGTTCGGGAGACCCAGTACTTC
TRBV6-5,.,TRBJ2-5,.,CASSYSMGGPGETQYF,TGTGCCAGCAGTTACTCCATGGGGGGGCCGGGGGAGACCCAGTACTTC
TRBV30,TRBD1,TRBJ2-6,.,CAWKRGLGANVLTF,TGTGCCTGGAAAAGGGGGCTCGGGGCCAACGTCCTGACTTTC
TRBV7-8,TRBD2,TRBJ2-2,.,CASSLLAGDGELFF,TGTGCCAGCAGTCTTCTAGCGGGGGACGGGGAGCTGTTTTTT
TRBV5-1,TRBD2,TRBJ2-1,.,CASSLTGLKNNEQFF,TGCGCCAGCAGCCTGACGGGACTAAAAAACAATGAGCAGTTCTTC
TRBV9,.,TRBJ2-3,few,CASSIGQSTDTQYF,TGTGCCAGCAGCATCGGACAGAGCACAGATACGCAGTATTTT
TRBV29-1,TRBD1,TRBJ2-5,few,CSVDDRGLRETQYF,TGCAGCGTCGACGACAGGGGGCTGCGGGAGACCCAGTACTTC
TRBV7-2,.,TRBJ2-4,.,CASSLELAKNIQYF,TGTGCCAGCAGCCTAGAACTAGCCAAAAACATTCAGTACTTC
TRBV30,.,TRBJ1-6,.,CAWSVLDSPLHF,TGTGCCTGGAGTGTACTAGACTCACCCCTCCACTTT
TRBV11-1,TRBD2,TRBJ2-5,once,CASSSGLAGQETQYF,TGTGCCAGCAGCTCAGGACTAGCGGGTCAAGAGACCCAGTACTTC
TRBV6-5,TRBD1,TRBJ2-7,.,CASTTEQGYEQYF,TGTGCCAGCACTACGGAACAGGGGTACGAGCAGTACTTC